The T cell receptor (beta chain) under discussion was sequenced for a study of OX40 agonist ivuxolimab in advanced cancers. V was clipped by 4 bases and J by 3 bases; unmatched bases: 3. CDR1 and CDR2 (germline): MGHRA, YSYEKL. CDR3 length: 15 residues. Generated by immunoSEQ multiplex PCR, the TCRdb table keeps only in-frame clones and is missing some. The table has approximately 78,000 clones, about 88% seen once. The sequencing here drew on CD4+ or CD8+ T cells sorted from blood, taken in a trial of the OX40 agonist ivuxolimab. The clonotype was recovered from an adult with an advanced solid tumor such as melanoma, head and neck, liver or kidney cancer. This chain uses TRBV4-1 with TRBJ1-1, with 12 bases fitting TRBD1. CDR3 nucleotide sequence: TGCGCCAGCAGCCCGAGGGACAGGGGGCACACTGAAGCTTTCTTT. Protein: CASSPRDRGHTEAFF.